This TCR beta chain was profiled in a study of metastatic and nonmetastatic thyroid tumors. Across the study: The comparison covered peripheral blood and tumor or nodule tissue in malignant and benign thyroid patients. Notes on the study in general: Significantly greater TCR beta diversity was reportedly found in malignant thyroid tumors than in benign nodules (in blood and tumor).

As handled by the study authors: The authors used CDR3 differences across clinicopathological groups to build a distant-metastasis classifier for papillary thyroid cancer. TCRdb ran MiXCR on the PCR reads. The V and J calls shown here were made by TCRdb, not taken from the authors' results. The table has about 43,000 clones, 20% to 25% seen once. Germline CDR1 is SGHKS and CDR2 is YYEKEE (reference sequence). The CDR3 has 14 amino acids. Unmatched junction bases numbered 1, after V lost 3 bases and J lost 5 bases. No treatment of any kind had been given to any patient before thyroid surgery. In its sample, this clone was seen many times. Antigen unknown.

This receptor was identified in a female donor with papillary thyroid cancer or a benign thyroid nodule (not recorded which). Some clones in this sample may be carry-over from other donors' samples. Sequences were obtained from tumor tissue. The chain has TRBV5-5 and TRBJ1-5; TRBD1 aligns across 11 bases. The CDR3 coding sequence is TGTGCCAGCAGCTGGACAGGGGGCGATCAGCCCCAGCATTTT. Protein sequence: CASSWTGGDQPQHF.